The rows below give T cell receptor beta chains drawn from one sample of a study of lung T cells in sarcoidosis with Löfgren's syndrome. Each CDR3 protein is one row after TCRdb ran MiXCR on the reads. The sample holds 55,000 to 80,000 distinct CDR3 sequences, over 20% seen once. What was sequenced was CD4+ T cells from PBMCs. The source is a human donor with sarcoidosis (Löfgren's syndrome or another form), or a control subject (not recorded which). CDR3s include the opening cysteine and the closing phenylalanine or tryptophan. A D gene is named only where the DNA matches it firmly. Clone size is not always given. Where it is, it says once, few, many or a class for expanded clones.

TRBJ1-2 | TRBV20-1 | - | many | TGCAGTGCTAGCGACAGTGTGTACTATGGCTACACCTTC | CSASDSVYYGYTF
TRBJ2-7 | TRBV7-3 | - | few | TGTGCCAGCAGCCCTGGTGGGCTCGAGCAGTACTTC | CASSPGGLEQYF
TRBJ2-1 | TRBV19 | TRBD1 | few | TGTGCCAGTAGGCAAGCCGGGACAGGGGCCGACAATGAGCAGTTCTTC | CASRQAGTGADNEQFF
TRBJ1-6 | TRBV3-1 | TRBD1 | - | TGTGCCAGCAGCCGCCGGGACAGAGACTCACCCCTCCACTTT | CASSRRDRDSPLHF
TRBJ2-5 | TRBV7-2 | TRBD1 | medium-sized | TGTGCCAGCAGCTCGTCGACAGGGAAAGGGACCCAGTACTTC | CASSSSTGKGTQYF
TRBJ2-5 | TRBV7-2 | - | - | TGTGCCAGCATCTTTCGGGGAGGCGAGACCCAGTACTTC | CASIFRGGETQYF
TRBJ2-5 | TRBV18 | TRBD2 | few | TGTGCCAGCTCACCGGCGGCTAGCGGGCAAGAGACCCAGTACTTC | CASSPAASGQETQYF
TRBJ2-3 | TRBV20-1 | - | many | TGCAGTCCGGGCTTAAGATGGCCTAGCACAGATACGCAGTATTTT | CSPGLRWPSTDTQYF
TRBJ1-1 | TRBV28 | - | many | TGTGCCGTCCTATCTCCGGGGGCGGATGAAGCTTTCTTT | CAVLSPGADEAFF
TRBJ2-1 | TRBV30 | TRBD2 | few | TGTGCCTGGAGTGTCCTAGCGGGAGTAAGTGAGCAGTTCTTC | CAWSVLAGVSEQFF
TRBJ1-2 | TRBV18 | - | few | TGTGCCAGCTCACCAGGGTATGGCTACACCTTC | CASSPGYGYTF
TRBJ1-1 | TRBV20-1 | - | many | TGCAGTGCTAGTAAGGGAGGGGCCCGGGACGTAGGATTT | CSASKGGARDVGF
TRBJ1-1 | TRBV29-1 | TRBD1 | - | TGCAGCGTCGCGGCCATAGACAGGGGATCTTGGGCAGCTTTCTTT | CSVAAIDRGSWAAFF
TRBJ2-1 | TRBV19 | - | many | TGTGCCAGTAGTATAGATTTGGGCCGAAGCCCTTACAATGAGCAGTTCTTC | CASSIDLGRSPYNEQFF
TRBJ2-1 | TRBV18 | - | few | TGTGCCAGCTCGCCCAGAGGGTTTTCCTACAATGAGCAGTTCTTC | CASSPRGFSYNEQFF
TRBJ1-1 | TRBV2 | TRBD1 | few | TGTGCCAGCAGAAGACAGGGGTTGAACACTGAAGCTTTCTTT | CASRRQGLNTEAFF
TRBJ2-1 | TRBV7-9 | TRBD2 | - | TGTGCCAGCAGCTCTGCCGGGACTAGCGGAACATGGAGCTCCTACAATGAGCAGTTCTTC | CASSSAGTSGTWSSYNEQFF
TRBJ2-5 | TRBV19 | TRBD1 | few | TGTGCCAGTAGTGATTCAGGGGGAGAGACCCAGTACTTC | CASSDSGGETQYF
TRBJ2-5 | TRBV4-1 | - | few | TGCGCCAGCAGCCTCCGCCCTTTCAGGGGAGTAGGGCAAGAGACCCAGTACTTC | CASSLRPFRGVGQETQYF
TRBJ2-1 | TRBV11-2 | TRBD1 | many | TGTGCCAGCAGCATTCGGACAGGGGCTAATGAGCAGTTCTTC | CASSIRTGANEQFF
TRBJ2-5 | TRBV7-7 | - | - | TGTGCTAGCAGCTTAGATTCGACGGAGGAGACCCAGTACTTC | CASSLDSTEETQYF
TRBJ1-3 | TRBV28 | - | many | TGTGCCAGCAGTAAGACGGCGACTGGAAACACCATATATTTT | CASSKTATGNTIYF
TRBJ2-1 | TRBV7-3 | TRBD2 | few | TGTGCCAGCAGCCTAACCGGGACTAAGGAGACTGAGCAGTTCTTC | CASSLTGTKETEQFF
TRBJ2-3 | TRBV6-1 | TRBD2 | many | TGTGCCAGTGGGCTAGCGGGAGCCGATGATACGCAGTATTTT | CASGLAGADDTQYF
TRBJ2-5 | TRBV7-2 | - | many | TGTGCCAGCAGCTTCGGTATTGGTACCCAGTACTTC | CASSFGIGTQYF
TRBJ2-1 | TRBV18 | - | - | TGTGCCAGCTCACCACCGCTCTACAGGAAAGGCAATGAGCAGTTCTTC | CASSPPLYRKGNEQFF
TRBJ1-1 | TRBV20-1 | TRBD1 | many | TGCAGTGCTAGAGATGGAGGACAGGGGAACACTGAAGCTTTCTTT | CSARDGGQGNTEAFF
TRBJ1-1 | TRBV19 | - | - | TGTGCCAGTAGCGACAGCCGGAACACTGAAGCTTTCTTT | CASSDSRNTEAFF
TRBJ1-5 | TRBV7-9 | - | - | TGTGCCAGCAGTCAGACAGATAATAGCAATCAGCCCCAGCATTTT | CASSQTDNSNQPQHF
TRBJ2-3 | TRBV12-3/TRBV12-4 | - | many | TGTGCCAGCAGGCGAGCAGGGGCCCAAGGCACAGATACGCAGTATTTT | CASRRAGAQGTDTQYF
TRBJ2-3 | TRBV20-1 | - | many | TGCAGTGGAATAGGGGGGAGCACCAGCACAGATACGCAGTATTTT | CSGIGGSTSTDTQYF
TRBJ1-2 | TRBV27 | TRBD1 | many | TGTGCCAGCAGTTCCGGGACAGGGCCCTATGGCTACACCTTC | CASSSGTGPYGYTF
TRBJ2-1 | TRBV7-9 | - | - | TGTGCCAGCAGCTTCTGGGATGAGCAGTTCTTC | CASSFWDEQFF
TRBJ2-1 | TRBV6-4 | TRBD1 | - | TGTGCCAGCAGTGACTCGATTGGGACAGGGTACAATGAGCAGTTCTTC | CASSDSIGTGYNEQFF
TRBJ2-1 | TRBV6-6 | TRBD2 | many | TGTGCCAGCAGTTACTCCGGGACTAGCCTCTATGAGCAGTTCTTC | CASSYSGTSLYEQFF
TRBJ2-7 | TRBV10-2 | TRBD1 | - | TGTGCCCGTGGGGCAGGGGGCTACTACGAGCAGTACTTC | CARGAGGYYEQYF
TRBJ1-2 | TRBV28 | - | many | TGTGCCAGCAGCTCACCTTATGGCTACACCTTC | CASSSPYGYTF
TRBJ1-3 | TRBV12-5 | - | - | TGTGCTAGTGGTTTGGCCGGGGGTCGAAGCACCATATATTTT | CASGLAGGRSTIYF
TRBJ2-5 | TRBV2 | - | - | TGTGCCAGCAGTGAGGCGGGAACCCCCCAAGAGACCCAGTACTTC | CASSEAGTPQETQYF
TRBJ1-4 | TRBV19 | - | - | TGTGCCAGTAGAGACGGAGCTGCAACTAATGAAAAACTGTTTTTT | CASRDGAATNEKLFF
TRBJ1-1 | TRBV5-1 | - | few | TGCGCCAGCAGCTTGGGGGGGGCCGAGACTGAAGCTTTCTTT | CASSLGGAETEAFF
TRBJ1-1 | TRBV20-1 | - | many | TGCAGTGCCAGTACAGGGAACACTGAAGCTTTCTTT | CSASTGNTEAFF
TRBJ1-3 | TRBV12-3/TRBV12-4 | - | medium-sized | TGTGCCAGCAGTTCCCGGGACAGAAACACCATATATTTT | CASSSRDRNTIYF
TRBJ2-3 | TRBV12-3/TRBV12-4 | - | many | TGTGCCAGCGCATTTGGGGGGGGCAGAGATACGCAGTATTTT | CASAFGGGRDTQYF
TRBJ2-3 | TRBV19 | TRBD2 | few | TGTGCCAGTAGTATAGATCGGACTAGCGGGGCAGATACGCAGTATTTT | CASSIDRTSGADTQYF
TRBJ2-7 | TRBV19 | TRBD1 | many | TGTGCCAGTAGTAAGGACAGGGGGCTCGACGAGCAGTACTTC | CASSKDRGLDEQYF
TRBJ2-3 | TRBV7-2 | TRBD2 | many | TGTGCCACCGGGGGGTACAGCACAGATACGCAGTATTTT | CATGGYSTDTQYF
TRBJ1-1 | TRBV20-1 | TRBD1 | - | TGCAGTGCTTCCCCTAAGACAGGGGTCGACGCTGAAGCTTTCTTT | CSASPKTGVDAEAFF
TRBJ1-5 | TRBV20-1 | - | - | TGCAGTGCTAGAGAAGGAACGGGGGGGCCTCAGCCCCAGCATTTT | CSAREGTGGPQPQHF
TRBJ1-4 | TRBV19 | TRBD1 | - | TGTGCCAGTAGTTCCAGGACAGGGGGCCTCCTTGGTGGCGAAAAACTGTTTTTT | CASSSRTGGLLGGEKLFF
TRBJ2-1 | TRBV12-3/TRBV12-4 | - | - | TGTGCCAGCAGTTTAGCGGGAAACTTTAAAACCTCCTACAATGAGCAGTTCTTC | CASSLAGNFKTSYNEQFF